A single sample is the source of the 3 T cell receptor beta chains below, sequenced in a study of blood T cell repertoires in COVID-19. The repertoire was sequenced with immunoSEQ multiplex PCR; TCRdb's copy has only in-frame clones and lacks some. The sample lists about 130,000 clones, about four fifths occurring once. The sample consisted of peripheral blood. These receptors came from a woman of 80 years or more with acute or convalescent COVID-19.

This clone has only one observation. This chain uses TRBV7-9 with TRBJ2-1; the D is unclear. The V end lost 6 bases, the J end lost 5 bases, and 14 bases lay between the germline ends. CDR1 and CDR2 (germline): SEHNR, FQNEAQ (reference sequence). This CDR3 region has 14 residues. The DNA of the CDR3 is TGTGCCAGCAGTAGCACGCTCAACAACAATGAGCAGTTCTTC. It codes for CASSSTLNNNEQFF.

The V and J genes are TRBV29-1 and TRBJ1-4; 9 positions agree with TRBD1. After removal of 6 bases from V and 10 bases from J, the junction contained 12 bases not matched to a gene. The germline V gene encodes CDR1 SQVTM and CDR2 ANQGSEA. The CDR3 sequence is 14 residues long. The CDR3, as DNA: TGCAGCGTCCAACCTGGGACAGGGTACGCAAAACTGTTTTTT. It yields the protein CSVQPGTGYAKLFF. Based on the CDR3 plus reference TRBV29-1 and TRBJ1-4, the full variable domain is SAVISQKPSRDICQRGTSLTIQCQVDSQVTMMFWYRQQPGQSLTLIATANQGSEATYESGFVIDKFPISRPNLTFSTLTVSNMSPEDSSIYLCSVQPGTGYAKLFFGSGTQLSVL.

The DNA for the CDR3 is TGTGCCAGCAGCGCCCAGTTCGGGAGCTCCTACGAGCAGTACTTC. Protein: CASSAQFGSSYEQYF. The rearrangement joins TRBV11-1 to TRBJ2-7; a possible D gene is TRBD2 (6 bases). Trimming stripped 5 bases from V and 0 bases from J, with 14 bases between. This CDR3 is built from 15 residues. CDR1 and CDR2 (germline): SGHAT, FQDESV (reference sequence).